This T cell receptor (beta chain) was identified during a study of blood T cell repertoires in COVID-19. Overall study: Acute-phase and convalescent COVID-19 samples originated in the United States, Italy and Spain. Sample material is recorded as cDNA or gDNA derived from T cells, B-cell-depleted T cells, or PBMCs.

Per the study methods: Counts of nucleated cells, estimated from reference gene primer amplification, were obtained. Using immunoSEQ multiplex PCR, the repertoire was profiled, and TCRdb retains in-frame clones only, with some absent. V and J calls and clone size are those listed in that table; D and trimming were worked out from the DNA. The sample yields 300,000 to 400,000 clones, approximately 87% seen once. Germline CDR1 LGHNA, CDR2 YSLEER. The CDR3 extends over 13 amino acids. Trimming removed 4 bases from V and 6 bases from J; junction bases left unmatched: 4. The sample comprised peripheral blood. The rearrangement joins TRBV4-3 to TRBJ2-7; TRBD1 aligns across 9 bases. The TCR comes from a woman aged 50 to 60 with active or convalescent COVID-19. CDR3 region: CASSPDRGSEQYF. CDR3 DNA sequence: TGCGCCAGCAGCCCGGACAGGGGTAGCGAGCAGTACTTC.